Included here is one T cell receptor (beta chain) sequence, with context. There are 18 residues in the CDR3. With 0 bases clipped from V and 8 bases from J, the junction kept 16 bases outside the gene matches. Germline values: CDR1 SGHTA, CDR2 FQGTGA. These data originate in a study of OX40 agonist ivuxolimab in advanced cancers. Libraries were prepared by immunoSEQ multiplex PCR; TCRdb keeps only in-frame clonotypes and omits some of them. Here the sample spans some 42,000 clones, 70% to 90% being singletons. Sequencing used CD4+ or CD8+ T cells sorted from blood, obtained in a trial of the OX40 agonist ivuxolimab. The V and J genes are TRBV7-3 and TRBJ2-1, with 7 bases fitting TRBD2. The origin of this receptor is an adult with an advanced solid tumor such as melanoma, head and neck, liver or kidney cancer. The CDR3 spells CASSLTQTRGGLEDEQFF. CDR3 coding DNA: TGTGCCAGCAGCTTAACCCAGACTCGCGGGGGTTTGGAAGATGAGCAGTTCTTC.